The clone carrying this T cell receptor (beta chain) was seen a few times. What it binds is not known. These data originate in a study of cytotoxic CD8 clonotypes in ibrutinib-treated CLL. V lost 6 bases and J lost 5; bases outside the gene matches: 14. This CDR3 spans 16 amino acids. Germline V CDR1 and CDR2: MNHNY, SVGAGI (reference sequence). Study results and limitations: At baseline, clonality was higher than in age-matched healthy donors and correlated with CD8+ counts.

Measured with immunoSEQ multiplex PCR; TCRdb has only the in-frame clones, and not every one. The sample lists 150,000 or so clones, around 80% occurring once. The chain joins TRBV6-6 to TRBJ2-5, with 8 bases fitting TRBD2. The receptor was derived from a human donor with chronic lymphocytic leukemia. This sample comprised PBMCs, obtained after 12 months of ibrutinib treatment. This CDR3 reads CASRGTSIGSVETQYF. The CDR3 nucleotides are TGTGCCAGCAGGGGGACTAGTATTGGGTCCGTGGAGACCCAGTACTTC.